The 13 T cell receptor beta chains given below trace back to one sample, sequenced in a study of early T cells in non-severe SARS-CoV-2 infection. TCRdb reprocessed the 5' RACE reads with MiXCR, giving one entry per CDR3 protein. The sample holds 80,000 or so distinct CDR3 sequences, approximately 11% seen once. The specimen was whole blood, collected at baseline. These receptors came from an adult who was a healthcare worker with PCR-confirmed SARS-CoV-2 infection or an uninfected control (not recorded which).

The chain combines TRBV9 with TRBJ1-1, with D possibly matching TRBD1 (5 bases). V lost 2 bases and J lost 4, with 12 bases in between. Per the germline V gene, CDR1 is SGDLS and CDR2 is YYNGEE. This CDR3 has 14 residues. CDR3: CASSVDSTFTEAFF. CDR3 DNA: TGTGCCAGCAGCGTCGACAGCACATTCACTGAAGCTTTCTTT. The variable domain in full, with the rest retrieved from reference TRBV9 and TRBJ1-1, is DSGVTQTPKHLITATGQRVTLRCSPRSGDLSVYWYQQSLDQGLQFLIQYYNGEERAKGNILERFSAQQFPDLHSELNLSSLELGDSALYFCASSVDSTFTEAFFGQGTRLTVV.

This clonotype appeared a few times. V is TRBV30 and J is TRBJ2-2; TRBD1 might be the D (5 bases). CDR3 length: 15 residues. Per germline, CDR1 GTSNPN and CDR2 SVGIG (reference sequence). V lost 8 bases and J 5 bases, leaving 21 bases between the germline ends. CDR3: CALGRGPLRTGELFF. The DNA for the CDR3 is TGTGCCCTGGGAAGGGGCCCACTTAGGACCGGGGAGCTGTTTTTT. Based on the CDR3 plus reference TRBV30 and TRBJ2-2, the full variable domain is SQTIHQWPATLVQPVGSPLSLECTVEGTSNPNLYWYRQAAGRGLQLLFYSVGIGQISSEVPQNLSASRPQDRQFILSSKKLLLSDSGFYLCALGRGPLRTGELFFGEGSRLTVL.

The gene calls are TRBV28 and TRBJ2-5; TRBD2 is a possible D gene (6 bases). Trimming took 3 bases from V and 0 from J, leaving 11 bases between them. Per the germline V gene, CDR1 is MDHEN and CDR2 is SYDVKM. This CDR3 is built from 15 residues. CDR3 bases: TGTGCCAGCAGTTTTGGGGAGGAACACCAAGAGACCCAGTACTTC. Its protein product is CASSFGEEHQETQYF.

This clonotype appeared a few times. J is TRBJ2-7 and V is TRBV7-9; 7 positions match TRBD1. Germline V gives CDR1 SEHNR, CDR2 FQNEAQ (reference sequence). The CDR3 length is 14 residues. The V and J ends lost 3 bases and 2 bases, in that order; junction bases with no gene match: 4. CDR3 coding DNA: TGTGCCAGCAGCTTCGACAGGGAAACCTACGAGCAGTACTTC. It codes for CASSFDRETYEQYF.

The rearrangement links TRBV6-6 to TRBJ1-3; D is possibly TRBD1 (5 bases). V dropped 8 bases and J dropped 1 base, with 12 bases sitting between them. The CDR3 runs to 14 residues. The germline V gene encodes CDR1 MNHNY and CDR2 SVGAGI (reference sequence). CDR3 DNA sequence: TGTGCCAGCGACGGGACGAAATCTGGAAACACCATATATTTT. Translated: CASDGTKSGNTIYF.

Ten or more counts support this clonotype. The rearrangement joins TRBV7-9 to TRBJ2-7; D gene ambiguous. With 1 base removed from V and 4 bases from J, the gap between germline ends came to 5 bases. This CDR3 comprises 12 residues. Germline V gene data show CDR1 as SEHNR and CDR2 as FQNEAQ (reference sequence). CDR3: CASSLGKYEQYF. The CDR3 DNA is TGTGCCAGCAGCTTAGGGAAATACGAGCAGTACTTC.

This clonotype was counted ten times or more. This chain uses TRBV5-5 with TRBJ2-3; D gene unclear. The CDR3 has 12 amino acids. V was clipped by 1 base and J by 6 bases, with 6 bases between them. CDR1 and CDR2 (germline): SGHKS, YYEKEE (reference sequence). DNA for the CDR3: TGTGCCAGCAGCTTGCGACTGGATACGCAGTATTTT. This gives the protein CASSLRLDTQYF.

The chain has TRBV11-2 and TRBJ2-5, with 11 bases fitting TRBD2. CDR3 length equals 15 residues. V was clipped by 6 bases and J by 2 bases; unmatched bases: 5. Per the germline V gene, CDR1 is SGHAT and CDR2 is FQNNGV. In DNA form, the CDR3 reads TGTGCCAGCAGAACTAGCGGGGGCCCTCAAGAGACCCAGTACTTC. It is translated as CASRTSGGPQETQYF. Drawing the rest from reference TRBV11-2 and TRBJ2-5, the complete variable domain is EAGVAQSPRYKIIEKRQSVAFWCNPISGHATLYWYQQILGQGPKLLIQFQNNGVVDDSQLPKDRFSAERLKGVDSTLKIQPAKLEDSAVYLCASRTSGGPQETQYFGPGTRLLVL.

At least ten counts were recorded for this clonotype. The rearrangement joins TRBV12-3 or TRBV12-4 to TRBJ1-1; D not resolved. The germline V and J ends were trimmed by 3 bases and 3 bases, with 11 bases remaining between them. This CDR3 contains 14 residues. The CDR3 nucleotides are TGTGCCAGCAGTTTCCAAGGGAGGGACACTGAAGCTTTCTTT. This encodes CASSFQGRDTEAFF.

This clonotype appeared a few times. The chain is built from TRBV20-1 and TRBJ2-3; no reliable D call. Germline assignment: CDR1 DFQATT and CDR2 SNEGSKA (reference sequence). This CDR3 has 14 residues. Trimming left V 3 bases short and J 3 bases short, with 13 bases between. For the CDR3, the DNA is TGCAGTGCTAGGGACCGAGTCCTGACAGATACGCAGTATTTT. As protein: CSARDRVLTDTQYF.

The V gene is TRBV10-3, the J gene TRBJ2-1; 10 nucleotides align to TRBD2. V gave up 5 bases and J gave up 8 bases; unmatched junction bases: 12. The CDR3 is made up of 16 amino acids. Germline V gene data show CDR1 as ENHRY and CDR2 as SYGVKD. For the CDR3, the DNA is TGTGCCATCAGTAGACAAGGGGGGACTAGCGTCCATGAGCAGTTCTTC. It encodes CAISRQGGTSVHEQFF.

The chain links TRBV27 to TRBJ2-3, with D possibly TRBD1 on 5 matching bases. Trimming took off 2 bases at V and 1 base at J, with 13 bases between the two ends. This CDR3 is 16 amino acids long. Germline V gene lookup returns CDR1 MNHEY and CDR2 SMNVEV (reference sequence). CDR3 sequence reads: CASSLVGLGRTDTQYF. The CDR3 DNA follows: TGTGCCAGCAGTTTAGTCGGTCTGGGGCGCACAGATACGCAGTATTTT.

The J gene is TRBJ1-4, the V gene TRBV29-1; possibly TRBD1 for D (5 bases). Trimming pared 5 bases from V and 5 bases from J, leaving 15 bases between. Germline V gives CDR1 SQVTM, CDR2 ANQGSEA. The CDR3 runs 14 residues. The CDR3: CSVTGTGANEKLFF. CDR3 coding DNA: TGCAGCGTTACAGGCACCGGCGCAAATGAAAAACTGTTTTTT.